This T cell receptor beta chain was identified during a study of T cells in Graves' hyperthyroidism and ophthalmopathy. The investigators amplified TCR beta CDR3 regions from RNA transcripts. A first-round RT-PCR of the TCR CDR3 used the HTBI primer set. TCRdb re-called the multiplex PCR reads through MiXCR, storing one row per CDR3 protein. The repertoire holds about 720,000 distinct CDR3 sequences, roughly a sixth seen once, with approximately 15% in the top ten. The V and J ends lost 3 bases and 5 bases respectively, with 13 bases between them. CDR1 is SEHNR, CDR2 FQNEAQ, per germline (reference sequence). The CDR3 spans 14 residues. This clonotype came up many times.

Sequenced material: blood. The receptor comes from a woman aged 45-59 years with Graves' hyperthyroidism that later progressed to Graves' ophthalmopathy. This chain joins TRBV7-9 and TRBJ1-1, with D maybe TRBD1 (5 bases). This CDR3 reads CASSFGVGGTEAFF. The CDR3 nucleotides are TGTGCCAGCAGCTTCGGGGTCGGGGGAACTGAAGCTTTCTTT.